This T cell receptor (beta chain) was documented in a study of regulatory T cells in long-lasting Graves disease. Overall study context: Persistent Graves' disease denoted over 5 years of antithyroid drugs plus positive TSH receptor antibodies. General study findings and limits: Newly diagnosed patients shared approximately 1,000 public clonotypes; persistent patients shared approximately 2,900. Preferential use of TRBV28, TRBJ1-2 and TRBJ2-5 was seen in persistent disease.

Time point described: persistent/refractory GD, antithyroid drugs over 5 years with positive TRAb. PBMC RNA served as the TCR library source. In this cohort, patients came from an endocrinology department located in Xi'an, China. This clonotype was seen repeatedly, ten times or more. Its antigen is undetermined. The V gene lost 5 bases and the J gene lost 3 bases, with 8 bases spanning the gap. The CDR3 covers 12 residues. To make TCR beta libraries, researchers used iRepertoire HTBI primers and Arm-PCR of CDR3 regions. TCRdb re-derived calls from the multiplex PCR reads in MiXCR, one entry per CDR3 protein. The table includes more than 350,000 distinct CDR3 sequences, around 23% detected once.

This chain joins TRBV12-3 or TRBV12-4 and TRBJ2-7; a possible D gene is TRBD1 (5 bases). The source was peripheral blood mononuclear cells (PBMCs), collected when the disease was refractory, from a patient treated with antithyroid drugs. The receptor's source is a female donor with Graves disease. The chain's CDR3 is CASSQQDYEQYF. DNA of the CDR3: TGTGCCAGCAGTCAACAGGACTACGAGCAGTACTTC.